This T cell receptor beta chain emerged from a study of shared T cell receptors in the human thymus. Data came from immunoSEQ multiplex PCR; TCRdb stores just in-frame clones and leaves some out. The sample contains over 450,000 clones, approximately 80% of which appear only once. This clone is a singleton in its sample. This CDR3 contains 14 residues. The germline V and J ends were trimmed by 1 base and 1 base, with 7 bases remaining between them. Germline CDR1 and CDR2: SGHDN and FVKESK. In addition, the sample was reused for a study of human thymus T cells. From that study: Thymic TCR repertoires of unrelated people reportedly overlapped highly.

The rearrangement uses TRBV14 and TRBJ1-1; D is undetermined. The sequencing input was thymocytes. This clonotype originated in a boy under two years old with a congenital heart defect. Here the CDR3 DNA reads TGTGCCAGCAGCCAAGCAAGACAGAACACTGAAGCTTTCTTT. It yields the protein CASSQARQNTEAFF. The variable domain in full, with the rest retrieved from reference TRBV14 and TRBJ1-1, is EAGVTQFPSHSVIEKGQTVTLRCDPISGHDNLYWYRRVMGKEIKFLLHFVKESKQDESGMPNNRFLAERTGGTYSTLKVQPAELEDSGVYFCASSQARQNTEAFFGQGTRLTVV.